Presented here are 14 T cell receptor beta chains from one specimen sequenced in a study of identical twins. TCRdb reprocessed the 5' RACE reads with MiXCR, giving one entry per CDR3 protein. Found here are around 340,000 distinct CDR3 sequences, more than 9% of them singletons; the top ten hold around 7.2%. The same data also contributed to another study, on yellow fever vaccine responses in identical twins.

The sequenced sample was CD8+ T cells sorted from blood. All receptors come from a young woman in good health.

This sequence joins TRBV3-1 and TRBJ2-3; the match to TRBD2 covers 13 bases. CDR3 length equals 17 residues. V was clipped by 4 bases and J by 0 bases; unmatched bases: 4. Per germline, CDR1 LGHDT and CDR2 YNNKEL (reference sequence). CDR3 amino acids: CASSRGTSGTSTDTQYF. The CDR3 DNA is TGTGCCAGCAGCCGGGGGACTAGCGGGACAAGCACAGATACGCAGTATTTT.

This chain connects TRBV27 to TRBJ1-5, with D perhaps TRBD1 (5 bases). The CDR3 is 15 residues long. Germline V gene sequence: CDR1 MNHEY, CDR2 SMNVEV (reference sequence). The V end was cut by 6 bases, the J end by 2 bases, with 14 bases between. The CDR3 region is CASRHAGARNQPQHF. The CDR3 DNA is TGTGCCAGCAGACACGCTGGGGCCCGCAATCAGCCCCAGCATTTT.

This clonotype was counted between two and nine times. This chain links TRBV4-2 with TRBJ2-3; TRBD2 agrees at 10 bases. This CDR3 comprises 19 residues. J was trimmed by 4 bases and V by 5 bases; bases with no gene match: 18. The germline V gene has CDR1 LGHNA and CDR2 YNFKEQ. In nucleotides, the CDR3 is TGTGCCAGCAGCAACCTTGACGGGACTAGCGCCCTGGGACCAGATACGCAGTATTTT. This translates into CASSNLDGTSALGPDTQYF.

The V and J genes are TRBV7-9 and TRBJ2-7, with D hard to call. The CDR3 contains 17 residues. CDR1 is SEHNR and CDR2 is FQNEAQ in the germline V gene (reference sequence). V was pared by 2 bases and J by 3 bases, with 20 bases between. The CDR3 nucleotides read TGTGCCAGCAGCTTACCAGGTCCCGAGGCGAAACTCTACGAGCAGTACTTC. This codes for CASSLPGPEAKLYEQYF.

The CDR3 is CASRVGGLEADTQYF. In DNA, the CDR3 is TGTGCCAGTAGAGTAGGAGGGCTCGAGGCAGATACGCAGTATTTT. The chain couples TRBV19 to TRBJ2-3, with a weak D call TRBD2 (6 bases). This CDR3 has 15 amino acids. Germline V gene lookup returns CDR1 LNHDA and CDR2 SQIVND (reference sequence). Trimming cost V 6 bases and J 4 bases, with 17 bases left between them.

This clonotype was seen ten or more times. The chain has TRBV29-1 and TRBJ2-1; D gene uncertain. This CDR3 is 11 amino acids long. The V end was cut by 2 bases, the J end by 8 bases, with 7 bases between. The germline V gene encodes CDR1 SQVTM and CDR2 ANQGSEA. The CDR3 loop is CSVESRYEQFF. The CDR3 bases are TGCAGCGTTGAAAGTCGATATGAGCAGTTCTTC.

The chain combines TRBV7-6 with TRBJ1-4, with a weak D call TRBD1 (5 bases). V shed 1 base and J shed 3 bases, with 9 bases lying between them. Germline assignment: CDR1 SGHVS and CDR2 FNYEAQ. The CDR3 is 15 residues long. In DNA, the CDR3 is TGTGCCAGCAGCTTAGAGGGGAAGGCTAATGAAAAACTGTTTTTT. This sequence encodes CASSLEGKANEKLFF.

This clonotype was seen at least ten times. The rearrangement links TRBV20-1 to TRBJ2-1; 9 bases line up with TRBD1. Germline V gene sequence: CDR1 DFQATT, CDR2 SNEGSKA (reference sequence). J was trimmed by 4 bases and V by 0 bases; bases with no gene match: 7. CDR3 size: 16 residues. CDR3 DNA: TGCAGTGCTAGAGACCAGGACAGGGGCGAGTACAATGAGCAGTTCTTC. Its protein is CSARDQDRGEYNEQFF.

V and J are TRBV7-6 and TRBJ2-1; 7 bases align to TRBD2. The CDR3 contains 15 residues. V was clipped by 5 bases and J by 1 base; unmatched bases: 5. Germline CDR1 reads SGHVS; CDR2 reads FNYEAQ. CDR3 nucleotide sequence: TGTGCCAGCAGCGCCCCGGGACTATCCTACAATGAGCAGTTCTTC. Its protein product is CASSAPGLSYNEQFF.

This clonotype was seen only a few times. V is TRBV7-9 and J is TRBJ2-2; D perhaps matches TRBD2 (6 bases). V was cut by 8 bases and J by 3 bases, with 10 bases left in between. The CDR3 sequence is 13 residues long. Germline-derived CDR1 and CDR2 are SEHNR and FQNEAQ (reference sequence). The chain's CDR3 is CASVWDYTGELFF. The CDR3 DNA sequence: TGTGCCAGCGTTTGGGACTACACCGGGGAGCTGTTTTTT.

The gene calls are TRBV7-3 and TRBJ1-1; no clear D gene. V lost 5 bases, J lost 2 bases, and 9 bases lay in between. The CDR3 is 13 amino acids. Germline lookup yields CDR1 SGHTA and CDR2 FQGTGA. CDR3 protein: CASSPEINTEAFF. Written as DNA, the CDR3 is TGTGCCAGCAGCCCGGAGATAAACACTGAAGCTTTCTTT.

The V gene is TRBV5-6, the J gene TRBJ1-2, with D uncertain. Per the germline V gene, CDR1 is SGHDT and CDR2 is YYEEEE. Trimming pared 4 bases from V and 4 bases from J, leaving 17 bases between. This CDR3 spans 15 amino acids. DNA for the CDR3: TGTGCCAGCAGCCCTAACGGAGCAGGAATCTATGGCTACACCTTC. Its protein is CASSPNGAGIYGYTF.

The CDR3 sequence is CASSLLGSGGEEQFF. The DNA for the CDR3 is TGTGCCAGCAGTTTATTGGGTAGCGGGGGGGAGGAGCAGTTCTTC. This rearrangement joins TRBV27 to TRBJ2-1, with TRBD2 matching 11 bases. V gave up 1 base and J gave up 10 bases; unmatched junction bases: 6. Germline V gene sequence: CDR1 MNHEY, CDR2 SMNVEV (reference sequence). This CDR3 comprises 15 residues.

This clonotype was detected only a few times. The V call is TRBV7-2, the J call TRBJ2-7; perhaps TRBD1 as D (6 bases). V lost 1 base to trimming and J lost 6 bases, with 16 bases between them. The CDR3 is made up of 15 amino acids. Germline V CDR1 and CDR2: SGHTA, FQGNSA. Here the CDR3 reads CASSLEGYTGTEQYF. The CDR3 DNA is TGTGCCAGCAGCTTAGAGGGATACACAGGGACCGAGCAGTACTTC.